The 19 T cell receptor beta chains reported below all come from one sample, sequenced in a study of CD8+ T cells in alopecia areata. After isolation, RNA underwent reverse transcription to generate cDNA as the sequencing template. Method: immunoSEQ multiplex PCR; TCRdb's copy keeps in-frame clones and lacks some. There are roughly 65,000 clones in the sample; approximately 43% occur only once, and about 17% lies in the top ten. This specimen consisted of CD8+ T cells sorted from blood, obtained at week 0. The receptors originated from a human donor with alopecia areata.

This clone was recorded a few times. The chain joins TRBV7-2 to TRBJ2-4; TRBD1 matches 8 bases. From germline, CDR1 is SGHTA and CDR2 FQGNSA. J lost 1 base, V lost 5 bases, and 10 bases had no gene match. The CDR3 is 17 residues long. CDR3 bases: TGTGCCAGCAGCATTTACAGGGGGGAGGTGGCCAAAAACATTCAGTACTTC. It yields the protein CASSIYRGEVAKNIQYF. Full variable domain (outside the CDR3, taken from reference TRBV7-2 and TRBJ2-4): GAGVSQSPSNKVTEKGKDVELRCDPISGHTALYWYRQSLGQGLEFLIYFQGNSAPDKSGLPSDRFSAERTGGSVSTLTIQRTQQEDSAVYLCASSIYRGEVAKNIQYFGAGTRLSVL.

The rearrangement links TRBV29-1 to TRBJ2-1; D is unclear. In germline, CDR1 is SQVTM, CDR2 ANQGSEA. The V end lost 4 bases, the J end lost 0 bases, and 7 bases lay between the germline ends. The CDR3 consists of 13 residues. The CDR3 loop reads CSVAGSSYNEQFF. The CDR3 DNA is TGCAGCGTTGCTGGAAGCTCCTACAATGAGCAGTTCTTC.

The V gene is TRBV4-1, the J gene TRBJ2-7; 7 bases map to TRBD1. CDR3 length: 15 residues. Germline CDR1 MGHRA, CDR2 YSYEKL. V lost 4 bases, J lost 0 bases, and 6 bases stayed unmatched. CDR3 coding DNA: TGCGCCAGCAGCCCAGGGCCAGGGGGCTCCTACGAGCAGTACTTC. Protein: CASSPGPGGSYEQYF.

The J gene is TRBJ2-1, the V gene TRBV7-9; 11 bases agree with TRBD1. J lost 12 bases, V lost 2 bases, and 9 bases had no gene match. The germline gives CDR1 SEHNR, CDR2 FQNEAQ (reference sequence). There are 15 residues in the CDR3. The CDR3 coding sequence is TGTGCCAGCAGCTTAACGGGACAGGGGGTGTATACGCAGTTCTTC. It yields the protein CASSLTGQGVYTQFF.

The chain employs TRBV29-1 and TRBJ1-2; D ambiguous. This CDR3 has 13 residues. Germline CDR1 reads SQVTM; CDR2 reads ANQGSEA. Trimming removed 3 bases at V and 1 base at J, with 9 bases between. This CDR3 reads CSVDPGYNYGYTF. The CDR3 coding sequence is TGCAGCGTTGATCCAGGATATAACTATGGCTACACCTTC. Together with reference TRBV29-1 and TRBJ1-2, the CDR3 gives the full variable domain: SAVISQKPSRDICQRGTSLTIQCQVDSQVTMMFWYRQQPGQSLTLIATANQGSEATYESGFVIDKFPISRPNLTFSTLTVSNMSPEDSSIYLCSVDPGYNYGYTFGSGTRLTVV.

This clone was seen a handful of times. The J gene is TRBJ2-2, the V gene TRBV2; TRBD2 is a possible D gene (6 bases). Germline CDR1 and CDR2: SNHLY and FYNNEI. V was shortened by 5 bases and J by 4 bases, with 14 bases between the two germline ends. The CDR3 extends over 15 amino acids. CDR3 sequence (DNA): TGTGCCAGCAGTTGGACGGGGGTGAGCACCGGGGAGCTGTTTTTT. Amino acid sequence: CASSWTGVSTGELFF. Full variable domain (rest looked up from reference TRBV2 and TRBJ2-2): EPEVTQTPSHQVTQMGQEVILRCVPISNHLYFYWYRQILGQKVEFLVSFYNNEISEKSEIFDDQFSVERPDGSNFTLKIRSTKLEDSAMYFCASSWTGVSTGELFFGEGSRLTVL.

This chain joins TRBV4-1 and TRBJ2-7, with D possibly TRBD2 on 5 matching bases. Looked up from germline, CDR1 is MGHRA and CDR2 is YSYEKL. The CDR3 is made up of 16 amino acids. V was clipped by 0 bases and J by 6 bases, with 18 bases between them. The CDR3: CASSQEPNPRVGEQYF. The CDR3 DNA sequence: TGCGCCAGCAGCCAAGAACCCAACCCGAGGGTGGGCGAGCAGTACTTC.

This clone was counted many times. The chain is built from TRBV9 and TRBJ1-1; D unresolved. Germline V gene lookup returns CDR1 SGDLS and CDR2 YYNGEE. Trimming shortened V by 1 base and J by 0 bases, and 10 bases separated the two germline ends. The CDR3 extends over 15 amino acids. The CDR3 DNA reads as TGTGCCAGCAGCGTATCAGACCTCATGAACACTGAAGCTTTCTTT. Protein product: CASSVSDLMNTEAFF.

This clone was detected a few times. The genes are TRBV7-9 and TRBJ2-5; D may be TRBD2 (6 bases). This CDR3 spans 14 amino acids. CDR1 is SEHNR and CDR2 is FQNEAQ in the germline V gene (reference sequence). V was cut by 8 bases and J by 3 bases, with 16 bases left in between. The CDR3 region has the DNA TGTGCCAGCCAAAGTAGCGGAGGGAAAGAGACCCAGTACTTC. It yields the protein CASQSSGGKETQYF.

This chain joins TRBV7-8 and TRBJ2-7; 9 bases align to TRBD1. Trimming at V came to 0 bases and at J to 3 bases, leaving 0 bases not matched to a gene. The germline V gene has CDR1 SGHVS and CDR2 FQNEAQ. This CDR3 has 14 amino acids. In nucleotides, the CDR3 is TGTGCCAGCAGCTTAGCGGGACAGGGCTACGAGCAGTACTTC. It specifies CASSLAGQGYEQYF.

This clone appeared a single time. The CDR3 nucleotides are TGCAGCTCCCGTGGGGGGGAGAACACTGAAGCTTTCTTT. Protein sequence: CSSRGGENTEAFF. V and J are TRBV29-1 and TRBJ1-1, with D maybe TRBD1 (5 bases). The V gene lost 8 bases and the J gene lost 1 base, with 14 bases spanning the gap. The CDR3 is 13 residues long. CDR1 is SQVTM, CDR2 ANQGSEA, per germline.

This clone was observed a few times. This chain uses TRBV30 with TRBJ2-7, with 7 positions matching TRBD2. The length of the CDR3 is 13 residues. V was clipped by 3 bases and J by 5 bases; unmatched bases: 7. The germline V gene encodes CDR1 GTSNPN and CDR2 SVGIG (reference sequence). CDR3 sequence (DNA): TGTGCCTGGAGCGGGGGGAGGGCCGACGAGCAGTACTTC. Amino acid sequence: CAWSGGRADEQYF.

In this sample, this clone turned up a few times. In nucleotides, the CDR3 is TGTGCCAGCAGCGCAACGACAGTCTCTGGAAACACCATATATTTT. Translating it yields CASSATTVSGNTIYF. The gene calls are TRBV7-2 and TRBJ1-3, with D possibly TRBD1 on 5 matching bases. The CDR3 contains 15 residues. With 5 bases removed from V and 0 bases from J, the gap between germline ends came to 11 bases. Germline CDR1 SGHTA, CDR2 FQGNSA.

This clone was observed a handful of times. The V gene is TRBV29-1, the J gene TRBJ2-7; the D is unclear. The length of the CDR3 is 14 residues. The germline V gene encodes CDR1 SQVTM and CDR2 ANQGSEA. Trimming stripped 4 bases from V and 2 bases from J, with 15 bases between. CDR3 in amino acids: CSVVGPLGTYEQYF. DNA of the CDR3: TGCAGCGTTGTTGGCCCGCTCGGAACCTACGAGCAGTACTTC.

The CDR3: CASSQEREVYEQYF. CDR3 bases: TGCGCCAGCAGCCAGGAGAGGGAGGTATACGAGCAGTACTTC. V and J are TRBV4-1 and TRBJ2-7; D may be TRBD2 (6 bases). The CDR3 covers 14 residues. V lost 3 bases to trimming and J lost 4 bases, with 13 bases between them. Germline-derived CDR1 and CDR2 are MGHRA and YSYEKL.

The chain combines TRBV6-5 with TRBJ2-7; TRBD2 agrees at 7 bases. With 7 bases clipped from V and 1 base from J, the junction kept 1 base outside the gene matches. Germline CDR1 MNHEY, CDR2 SVGAGI. The CDR3 has 12 amino acids. Here the CDR3 DNA reads TGTGCCAGCATGGGACTATCCTACGAGCAGTACTTC. Protein sequence: CASMGLSYEQYF.

The chain employs TRBV9 and TRBJ2-2, with 7 positions matching TRBD2. V was pared by 0 bases and J by 4 bases, with 9 bases of the junction left unmatched. Germline values: CDR1 SGDLS, CDR2 YYNGEE. This CDR3 has 17 residues. CDR3 nucleotide sequence: TGTGCCAGCAGCGTAGCTCAGCGGGAACGGATCACCGGGGAGCTGTTTTTT. As protein: CASSVAQRERITGELFF.

V is TRBV27 and J is TRBJ2-1, with D maybe TRBD2 (6 bases). V was clipped by 2 bases and J by 9 bases, with 11 bases between them. Per the germline V gene, CDR1 is MNHEY and CDR2 is SMNVEV (reference sequence). This CDR3 has 13 residues. Here the CDR3 reads CASSLGLASEQFF. The CDR3, as DNA: TGTGCCAGCAGTTTAGGTCTAGCGTCTGAGCAGTTCTTC.

This clone was observed a handful of times. The rearrangement links TRBV29-1 to TRBJ2-3; unclear D gene. This CDR3 region has 10 residues. The V end lost 5 bases, the J end lost 6 bases, and 6 bases lay between the germline ends. CDR1 and CDR2 from the germline V gene are SQVTM and ANQGSEA. CDR3: CSVFADTQYF. CDR3 nucleotides: TGCAGCGTTTTTGCTGATACGCAGTATTTT.